This T cell receptor (beta chain) derives from a study of T cells in Graves' hyperthyroidism and ophthalmopathy. General study points: Peripheral blood also featured most of the thyroid clonotypes expanded above 0.001.

TCR beta CDR3 regions were amplified from RNA. When the TCR CDR3 underwent first-round RT-PCR, the HTBI primer set was used. TCRdb redid the calling of the multiplex PCR reads with MiXCR, one entry per CDR3 protein. This sample carries fewer than 650,000 distinct CDR3 sequences, about 14% of them seen once, and the ten largest clones take 11% to 15%. Stable Graves' hyperthyroidism meant no ophthalmopathy progression within 18 months. Each patient was aged 18 to 65 and had newly diagnosed hyperthyroidism of under 2 months' duration. Diagnostic decisions used clinical symptoms, serum thyroxine and TRAb, thyroid ultrasound and orbital computed tomography. A remark on this clonotype: Its antigen is as yet unknown.

The germline CDR1 and CDR2 sequences are SGHRS and YFSETQ. This CDR3 is 15 amino acids long. The V and J ends lost 0 bases and 5 bases respectively, with 15 bases between them. The sequenced material came from blood. The chain uses TRBV5-1 and TRBJ2-7, with unresolved D. This TCR came from a woman between 40 and 55 years old with Graves' hyperthyroidism. CDR3 residues: CASSLGLVWTDEQYF. As DNA, the CDR3 is TGCGCCAGCAGCTTGGGATTAGTCTGGACGGACGAGCAGTACTTC.